This T cell receptor beta chain is drawn from a study of T cells in localized non-small cell lung cancer. Sequencing used immunoSEQ multiplex PCR; TCRdb keeps in-frame clones, though not all of them. The sample gives 70,000 to 100,000 clones, around 80% of which show up once; 8.5% to 10% is in the top ten. This CDR3 has 17 amino acids. The germline CDR1 and CDR2 sequences are SGHDT and YYEEEE. V lost 4 bases and J lost 0, with 20 bases in between. The sample in question was peripheral blood, obtained before any cancer treatment. This receptor was obtained from a female donor older than 55 with stage I lung adenocarcinoma. This chain connects TRBV5-6 to TRBJ2-7; D may correspond to TRBD1 or TRBD2 (5 bases each). The CDR3 region has the DNA TGTGCCAGCAGCGGTGGGGGTTCAGGGTGGGCCTCCTACGAGCAGTACTTC. Its protein is CASSGGGSGWASYEQYF.